The 21 T cell receptor beta chains below were found in one sample sequenced in a study of OX40 agonist ivuxolimab in advanced cancers. Profiled with immunoSEQ multiplex PCR; TCRdb holds only in-frame clones, not every one. The sample carries about 64,000 clones, roughly 80% recorded once. Source: CD4+ or CD8+ T cells sorted from blood, taken in a trial of the OX40 agonist ivuxolimab. These receptor sequences come from an adult with an advanced solid tumor such as melanoma, head and neck, liver or kidney cancer.

The genes are TRBV9 and TRBJ2-2; D call uncertain. Germline V gives CDR1 SGDLS, CDR2 YYNGEE. Trimming took 2 bases from V and 6 from J, leaving 17 bases between them. This CDR3 has 16 amino acids. The CDR3 sequence: CASSVGRATAPGELFF. The CDR3 bases are TGTGCCAGCAGCGTGGGCCGGGCCACGGCCCCCGGGGAGCTGTTTTTT.

The chain carries TRBV5-6 and TRBJ2-7, with 8 bases that match TRBD2. The CDR3 covers 14 residues. Germline V CDR1 and CDR2: SGHDT, YYEEEE. V was pared by 4 bases and J by 6 bases, with 9 bases of the junction left unmatched. The CDR3 loop reads CASSLGLEVSEQYF. Written as DNA, the CDR3 is TGTGCCAGCAGCCTGGGACTAGAAGTCTCCGAGCAGTACTTC.

V gene TRBV5-4 combines with J gene TRBJ2-1, with a possible D match to TRBD2 (7 bases). The CDR3 totals 14 residues. Deletions cut 4 bases from V and 16 bases from J, with 24 bases between. The germline V gene has CDR1 SGHNT and CDR2 YYREEE (reference sequence). CDR3 nucleotides: TGTGCCAGCAGCCCTCCGGGGGGCAGGGAATTTGAATTCTTC. It codes for CASSPPGGREFEFF.

V usage is TRBV4-1 and J usage is TRBJ2-2; no clear D. CDR1 and CDR2 from the germline V gene are MGHRA and YSYEKL. V lost 2 bases and J 6 bases, leaving 13 bases between the germline ends. This CDR3 comprises 15 residues. The CDR3 nucleotides are TGCGCCAGCAGCCAAAACCAACATTTCGCCGGGGAGCTGTTTTTT. Translating it yields CASSQNQHFAGELFF.

This rearrangement joins TRBV28 to TRBJ1-2; tentative D call: TRBD1 (5 bases). CDR3 length equals 14 residues. V gave up 0 bases and J gave up 3 bases, with 8 bases separating them. Germline V gene sequence: CDR1 MDHEN, CDR2 SYDVKM. The CDR3 here is CASSLWGTYYGYTF. The CDR3 nucleotides read TGTGCCAGCAGTTTATGGGGGACCTACTATGGCTACACCTTC.

The V and J genes are TRBV7-8 and TRBJ2-7; D unresolved. V lost 7 bases and J lost 2, with 12 bases in between. Germline CDR1 reads SGHVS; CDR2 reads FQNEAQ. This CDR3 is 13 amino acids long. CDR3 coding DNA: TGTGCCAGCACAGTGGGTTATACCTACGAGCAGTACTTC. Translated: CASTVGYTYEQYF. The full variable domain, with the rest looked up from reference TRBV7-8 and TRBJ2-7, is GAGVSQSPRYKVAKRGQDVALRCDPISGHVSLFWYQQALGQGPEFLTYFQNEAQLDKSGLPSDRFFAERPEGSVSTLKIQRTQQEDSAVYLCASTVGYTYEQYFGPGTRLTVT.

V usage is TRBV7-2 and J usage is TRBJ1-3; 9 bases fit TRBD1. Germline V gene lookup returns CDR1 SGHTA and CDR2 FQGNSA. V dropped 1 base and J dropped 1; count of bases not matched to a gene: 5. CDR3 length: 17 residues. The CDR3 sequence: CASSLGMGQGSGNTIYF. The CDR3, as DNA: TGTGCCAGCAGCTTAGGGATGGGACAGGGATCTGGAAACACCATATATTTT.

This clone appeared a single time. The V call is TRBV19, the J call TRBJ2-3; D may be TRBD1 or TRBD2 (5 bases each). CDR3 length: 16 amino acids. Germline loops: CDR1 LNHDA, CDR2 SQIVND (reference sequence). Trimming cost V 2 bases and J 6 bases, with 18 bases left between them. CDR3 amino acids: CASSISWSEGSDTQYF. CDR3 DNA: TGTGCCAGTAGTATATCCTGGTCAGAGGGGTCGGATACGCAGTATTTT. The full variable domain, in which reference TRBV19 and TRBJ2-3 provide the parts outside the CDR3, is DGGITQSPKYLFRKEGQNVTLSCEQNLNHDAMYWYRQDPGQGLRLIYYSQIVNDFQKGDIAEGYSVSREKKESFPLTVTSAQKNPTAFYLCASSISWSEGSDTQYFGPGTRLTVL.

The chain employs TRBV11-3 and TRBJ2-7; D might be TRBD1 (6 bases). The CDR3 has 14 amino acids. The germline V and J ends were trimmed by 2 bases and 4 bases, with 12 bases remaining between them. Germline V CDR1 and CDR2: SGHNT, YENEEA. The DNA of the CDR3 is TGTGCCAGCAGCTTAAGGTCGGACAGTTACGAGCAGTACTTC. Translated: CASSLRSDSYEQYF.

This rearrangement joins TRBV5-1 to TRBJ1-1; no reliable D call. Germline lookup yields CDR1 SGHRS and CDR2 YFSETQ. Between the trimmed V and J ends, which lost 4 bases and 0 bases, there was a span of 7 bases. The CDR3 runs 13 residues. In nucleotides, the CDR3 is TGCGCCAGCAGCGACGGGGTGAACACTGAAGCTTTCTTT. Its translation: CASSDGVNTEAFF.

The V gene is TRBV27, the J gene TRBJ1-2; D is possibly TRBD1 (5 bases). The V and J ends lost 3 bases and 2 bases respectively, with 10 bases between them. The length of the CDR3 is 14 residues. Germline CDR1 MNHEY, CDR2 SMNVEV (reference sequence). The CDR3 nucleotides are TGTGCCAGCAGTTTTGGGGCAGCGAACTATGGCTACACCTTC. Its translation is CASSFGAANYGYTF.

The J gene is TRBJ2-3, the V gene TRBV7-6, with 10 bases lining up with TRBD2. Trimming removed 4 bases from V and 5 bases from J; junction bases left unmatched: 9. In germline, CDR1 is SGHVS, CDR2 FNYEAQ. The CDR3 runs 16 residues. CDR3 DNA: TGTGCCAGCAGCTCAGGGACTAGCGTCGGAATAGATACGCAGTATTTT. Residues: CASSSGTSVGIDTQYF.

This clone was seen just once. J is TRBJ1-1 and V is TRBV7-8, with a possible D match to TRBD1 (5 bases). Germline V gene sequence: CDR1 SGHVS, CDR2 FQNEAQ. V was pared by 6 bases and J by 0 bases, with 8 bases between. There are 13 residues in the CDR3. CDR3 residues: CASRLGLNTEAFF. The CDR3 DNA is TGTGCCAGCAGACTGGGACTGAACACTGAAGCTTTCTTT.

The gene calls are TRBV30 and TRBJ1-2; tentative D call: TRBD1 (5 bases). The CDR3 runs to 13 residues. The ends were cut back, 5 bases at V and 1 base at J, with 11 bases in the middle. The germline CDR1 and CDR2 sequences are GTSNPN and SVGIG (reference sequence). The CDR3 here is CAWYDRLNYGYTF. CDR3 sequence (DNA): TGTGCCTGGTACGACAGACTTAACTATGGCTACACCTTC.

This clone showed up just once. This CDR3 reads CASQTSQGYRNQPQHF. The CDR3 DNA is TGTGCCAGCCAAACTTCACAGGGATATCGCAATCAGCCCCAGCATTTT. The chain couples TRBV19 to TRBJ1-5; possible D gene TRBD1, 6 bases. Germline CDR1 and CDR2: LNHDA and SQIVND (reference sequence). The CDR3 runs to 16 residues. The V gene lost 9 bases and the J gene lost 2 bases, with 20 bases spanning the gap.

The J gene is TRBJ2-7, the V gene TRBV25-1; TRBD2 agrees at 9 bases. V shed 2 bases and J 5 bases; nucleotides not matched to a gene: 7. Germline CDR1 and CDR2: MGHDK and SYGVNS. This CDR3 comprises 15 residues. The CDR3 coding sequence is TGTGCCAGCAGTGAACATAGCGGGAGTAATAACGAGCAGTACTTC. It translates to CASSEHSGSNNEQYF.

This clone was picked up one time. This chain links TRBV10-3 with TRBJ2-7; 10 nucleotides agree with TRBD2. The CDR3 loop spans 14 amino acids. The ends lost 6 bases at V and 2 bases at J; junction bases unmatched: 4. Germline V gene lookup returns CDR1 ENHRY and CDR2 SYGVKD. The CDR3 DNA sequence: TGTGCCATCAGGGACCTAGCGGGAGCCTACGAGCAGTACTTC. Translated: CAIRDLAGAYEQYF.

Details on this clone: The same CDR3 is also encoded by other DNA sequences in this sample. The chain has TRBV19 and TRBJ1-1; the D is unclear. Germline-derived CDR1 and CDR2 are LNHDA and SQIVND (reference sequence). The germline V and J ends were trimmed by 3 bases and 1 base, with 6 bases remaining between them. This CDR3 spans 13 amino acids. This CDR3 is CASSIVPNTEAFF. The CDR3 DNA is TGTGCCAGTAGTATCGTCCCGAACACTGAAGCTTTCTTT.

This clone was observed a handful of times. CDR3 amino acids: CAISESVGERQYF. In nucleotides, the CDR3 is TGTGCCATCAGTGAGTCGGTGGGCGAGCGGCAGTACTTC. The V call is TRBV10-3, the J call TRBJ2-7; D call uncertain. This CDR3 is built from 13 residues. The V and J ends lost 0 bases and 9 bases respectively, with 12 bases between them. CDR1 ENHRY and CDR2 SYGVKD come from the germline V gene.

The gene calls are TRBV9 and TRBJ2-3; TRBD1 is a possible D gene (5 bases). The germline gives CDR1 SGDLS, CDR2 YYNGEE. Deletions cut 4 bases from V and 4 bases from J, with 19 bases between. This CDR3 has 16 amino acids. CDR3 amino acids: CASSPQSGYIADTQYF. In nucleotides, the CDR3 is TGTGCCAGCAGCCCCCAGTCAGGGTATATCGCAGATACGCAGTATTTT.

The rearrangement links TRBV11-2 to TRBJ2-7, with TRBD1 identical over 10 bases. The CDR3 length is 15 residues. Unmatched junction bases numbered 11, after V lost 7 bases and J lost 5 bases. Germline assignment: CDR1 SGHAT and CDR2 FQNNGV. CDR3 bases: TGTGCCAGCAACCAAGGGGGGACAGGGGAAGACGAGCAGTACTTC. Its translation is CASNQGGTGEDEQYF.